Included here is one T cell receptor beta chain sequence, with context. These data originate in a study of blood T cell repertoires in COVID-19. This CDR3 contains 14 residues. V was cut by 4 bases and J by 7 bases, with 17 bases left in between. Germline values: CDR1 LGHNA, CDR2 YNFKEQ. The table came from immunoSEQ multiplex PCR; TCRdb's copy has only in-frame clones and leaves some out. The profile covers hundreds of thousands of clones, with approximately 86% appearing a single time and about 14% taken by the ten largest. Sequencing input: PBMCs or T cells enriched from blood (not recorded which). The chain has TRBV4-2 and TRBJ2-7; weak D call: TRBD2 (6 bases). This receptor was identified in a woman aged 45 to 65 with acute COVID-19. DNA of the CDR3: TGTGCCAGCAGCCGGCGGGACGTCTCGAGGGAGCAGTACTTC. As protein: CASSRRDVSREQYF.